The 23 T cell receptor beta chains below come from one sample, sequenced in a study of technical replicates of blood from a few donors. Generated by immunoSEQ multiplex PCR, the TCRdb table keeps only in-frame clones and is missing some. The table records approximately 70,000 clones, around 97% of them present only once. The sample was T cells isolated from PBMCs. The receptors were gathered from a human donor in good health.

The CDR3 spells CASSYSPQGLDTQYF. The CDR3 nucleotides read TGTGCCAGCAGTTATTCCCCCCAGGGGTTAGATACGCAGTATTTT. The chain employs TRBV6-6 and TRBJ2-3; tentatively, D is TRBD1 (6 bases). The germline V gene has CDR1 MNHNY and CDR2 SVGAGI (reference sequence). The CDR3 is made up of 15 amino acids. Trimming removed 3 bases at V and 5 bases at J, with 15 bases between.

The rearrangement links TRBV27 to TRBJ2-7; D is unresolved. Trimming left V 3 bases short and J 6 bases short, with 18 bases between. This CDR3 region has 15 residues. CDR1 is MNHEY and CDR2 is SMNVEV in the germline V gene (reference sequence). Written as DNA, the CDR3 is TGTGCCAGCAGTTTCTCCGGGTCTTCCTTAACCGAGCAGTACTTC. Its protein is CASSFSGSSLTEQYF.

This chain joins TRBV5-1 and TRBJ2-5; a possible D gene is TRBD1 (5 bases). The CDR3 contains 14 residues. The germline V gene has CDR1 SGHRS and CDR2 YFSETQ. The ends were cut back, 0 bases at V and 5 bases at J, with 11 bases in the middle. The CDR3 region has the DNA TGCGCCAGCAGCTTGGAAGGCAGGGTGGAGACCCAGTACTTC. Encoded protein: CASSLEGRVETQYF.

The chain carries TRBV19 and TRBJ1-4; tentatively, D is TRBD1 (6 bases). The CDR3 is made up of 18 amino acids. Germline values: CDR1 LNHDA, CDR2 SQIVND (reference sequence). Trimming left V 3 bases short and J 1 base short, with 18 bases between. The CDR3 loop is CASSIHRKIQGTNEKLFF. For the CDR3, the DNA is TGTGCCAGTAGTATCCACCGGAAAATACAGGGAACTAATGAAAAACTGTTTTTT. Supplemented by reference TRBV19 and TRBJ1-4, the full variable domain reads DGGITQSPKYLFRKEGQNVTLSCEQNLNHDAMYWYRQDPGQGLRLIYYSQIVNDFQKGDIAEGYSVSREKKESFPLTVTSAQKNPTAFYLCASSIHRKIQGTNEKLFFGSGTQLSVL.

The V gene is TRBV5-1, the J gene TRBJ1-1, with a weak D call TRBD1 (6 bases). The CDR3 length is 14 residues. The germline V gene has CDR1 SGHRS and CDR2 YFSETQ. Trimming left V 4 bases short and J 0 bases short, with 10 bases between. In DNA, the CDR3 is TGCGCCAGCAGCACCACAGGGATGAACACTGAAGCTTTCTTT. Translated: CASSTTGMNTEAFF.

The V and J genes are TRBV6-1 and TRBJ1-6; 11 bases agree with TRBD1. CDR3 length: 17 amino acids. V dropped 4 bases and J dropped 9; count of bases not matched to a gene: 11. The germline CDR1 and CDR2 sequences are MNHNS and SASEGT. In DNA, the CDR3 is TGTGCCAGCAGTGGGACAGGGGGCGCCCATATTGGTTCACCCCTCCACTTT. It specifies CASSGTGGAHIGSPLHF.

For this clone: Mismatch with germline at one junction end may stem from a read error. J is TRBJ2-6 and V is TRBV7-7, with TRBD2 matching over 12 bases. CDR3 length equals 17 residues. Germline-derived CDR1 and CDR2 are SSHAT and FNYEAQ (reference sequence). CDR3: CASSFLAGGPGANVLTF. CDR3 nucleotide sequence: TGTGCTAGCAGCTTTCTAGCGGGGGGGCCTGGGGCCAACGTCCTGACTTTC.

J is TRBJ2-7 and V is TRBV5-1; TRBD2 matches 12 bases. The CDR3 is made up of 14 amino acids. With 3 bases clipped from V and 4 bases from J, the junction kept 2 bases outside the gene matches. CDR1 is SGHRS, CDR2 YFSETQ, per germline. CDR3 region: CASSWTSGTYEQYF. The CDR3 coding sequence is TGCGCCAGCAGCTGGACTAGCGGGACATACGAGCAGTACTTC.

The rearrangement uses TRBV29-1 and TRBJ2-1, with 7 bases identical to TRBD2. V was pared by 6 bases and J by 10 bases, with 9 bases of the junction left unmatched. The CDR3 extends over 12 amino acids. Looked up from germline, CDR1 is SQVTM and CDR2 is ANQGSEA. CDR3 loop: CSVAPQRDEQFF. The DNA of the CDR3 is TGCAGCGTGGCCCCCCAGCGGGACGAGCAGTTCTTC.

V gene TRBV27 combines with J gene TRBJ2-1; 13 bases align to TRBD2. Trimming took 5 bases from V and 2 from J; bases not matched to a gene: 3. The CDR3 is 16 residues long. Germline V gives CDR1 MNHEY, CDR2 SMNVEV (reference sequence). The CDR3 sequence is CASSRGLAGAYNEQFF. For the CDR3, the DNA is TGTGCCAGCAGTCGAGGACTAGCGGGAGCCTACAATGAGCAGTTCTTC.

The genes are TRBV10-1 and TRBJ2-7, with TRBD1 matching over 8 bases. The V segment lost 8 bases and the J segment 2 bases; nucleotides outside the gene matches: 8. Germline V gene lookup returns CDR1 WNHNN and CDR2 SYGVQD (reference sequence). This CDR3 spans 14 amino acids. Here the CDR3 reads CASSPGQATYEQYF. DNA of the CDR3: TGCGCCAGCTCGCCGGGACAGGCAACCTACGAGCAGTACTTC.

The V gene is TRBV4-1, the J gene TRBJ2-1; D perhaps matches TRBD2 (5 bases). Trimming removed 1 base at V and 0 bases at J, with 19 bases between. The CDR3 runs 19 residues. Looked up from germline, CDR1 is MGHRA and CDR2 is YSYEKL. CDR3: CASSQVLRLLQSSYNEQFF. The CDR3 DNA sequence: TGCGCCAGCAGCCAAGTTCTGCGACTACTCCAGAGCTCCTACAATGAGCAGTTCTTC.

The chain uses TRBV7-9 and TRBJ2-3; 12 bases line up with TRBD1. V lost 5 bases to trimming and J lost 4 bases; unmatched junction nucleotides: 7. The CDR3 has 16 amino acids. In germline, CDR1 is SEHNR, CDR2 FQNEAQ (reference sequence). The CDR3 nucleotides are TGTGCCAGCAGCGTAGGGACAGGGGGCCGGGCAGATACGCAGTATTTT. Its protein is CASSVGTGGRADTQYF.

The chain couples TRBV2 to TRBJ2-6; the D is unclear. Trimming cost V 9 bases and J 0 bases, with 9 bases left between them. Germline V gives CDR1 SNHLY, CDR2 FYNNEI. The CDR3 extends over 14 amino acids. CDR3 nucleotides: TGTGCCAGGGCTGTAAGCTCTGGGGCCAACGTCCTGACTTTC. It yields the protein CARAVSSGANVLTF.

CDR3 protein: CASSQAASGSSYEQYF. The CDR3 DNA follows: TGCGCCAGCAGCCAAGCGGCTAGCGGCAGCTCCTACGAGCAGTACTTC. J is TRBJ2-7 and V is TRBV4-1; 7 positions match TRBD2. Germline V CDR1 and CDR2: MGHRA, YSYEKL. V lost 1 base, J lost 0 bases, and 6 bases stayed unmatched. The CDR3 has 16 residues.

The chain is built from TRBV2 and TRBJ1-1, with D tentatively TRBD1 (6 bases). Trimming took 11 bases from V and 5 from J, leaving 18 bases between them. The CDR3 is 13 residues long. Per germline, CDR1 SNHLY and CDR2 FYNNEI. Here the CDR3 reads CASPPIRGTEAFF. The CDR3 nucleotides are TGTGCCTCACCTCCGATCAGGGGAACTGAAGCTTTCTTT.

V is TRBV5-1 and J is TRBJ2-7; no definite D call. Germline V gene lookup returns CDR1 SGHRS and CDR2 YFSETQ. This CDR3 has 15 residues. The ends were cut back, 0 bases at V and 2 bases at J, with 12 bases in the middle. The CDR3 coding sequence is TGCGCCAGCAGCTTGGACTGGAGCCAACCCTACGAGCAGTACTTC. It translates to CASSLDWSQPYEQYF. The whole variable domain, remainder taken from reference TRBV5-1 and TRBJ2-7, is KAGVTQTPRYLIKTRGQQVTLSCSPISGHRSVSWYQQTPGQGLQFLFEYFSETQRNKGNFPGRFSGRQFSNSRSEMNVSTLELGDSALYLCASSLDWSQPYEQYFGPGTRLTVT.

The rearrangement uses TRBV29-1 and TRBJ1-3, with no clear D. Germline CDR1 reads SQVTM; CDR2 reads ANQGSEA. This CDR3 region has 12 residues. V was clipped by 1 base and J by 4 bases, with 5 bases between them. DNA for the CDR3: TGCAGCGTTGAAGTCCCGGGAAACACCATATATTTT. Its translation is CSVEVPGNTIYF.

This clone was detected once. V is TRBV5-1 and J is TRBJ2-7; a possible D gene is TRBD1 (6 bases). This CDR3 has 15 residues. Trimming removed 3 bases at V and 0 bases at J, with 13 bases between. In germline, CDR1 is SGHRS, CDR2 YFSETQ. The CDR3 protein is CASSSDRTFSYEQYF. DNA of the CDR3: TGCGCCAGCAGCTCCGACAGGACCTTCTCCTACGAGCAGTACTTC.

V gene TRBV6-1 combines with J gene TRBJ2-4; D ambiguous. Trimming stripped 0 bases from V and 0 bases from J, with 9 bases between. This CDR3 has 16 residues. CDR1 and CDR2 (germline): MNHNS, SASEGT. The DNA of the CDR3 is TGTGCCAGCAGTGAAGCGGGCACCTCAGCCAAAAACATTCAGTACTTC. Amino acid sequence: CASSEAGTSAKNIQYF.

The chain has TRBV20-1 and TRBJ2-1, with 8 positions matching TRBD2. CDR1 and CDR2 (germline): DFQATT, SNEGSKA (reference sequence). CDR3 length: 11 residues. Written as DNA, the CDR3 is TGCAGCGGGGGGGTCAACAATGAGCAGTTCTTC. Translated, it gives CSGGVNNEQFF.

V gene TRBV2 combines with J gene TRBJ2-3, with TRBD2 as a possible D gene (6 bases). CDR3 length: 14 amino acids. Germline V gene sequence: CDR1 SNHLY, CDR2 FYNNEI. Deletions cut 8 bases from V and 1 base from J, with 13 bases between. CDR3 DNA sequence: TGTGCCAGCGCCGGGGGATGGGGCACAGATACGCAGTATTTT. Translated: CASAGGWGTDTQYF. The whole variable domain, filled in from reference TRBV2 and TRBJ2-3, reads EPEVTQTPSHQVTQMGQEVILRCVPISNHLYFYWYRQILGQKVEFLVSFYNNEISEKSEIFDDQFSVERPDGSNFTLKIRSTKLEDSAMYFCASAGGWGTDTQYFGPGTRLTVL.

The V gene is TRBV9, the J gene TRBJ2-1; 8 bases align to TRBD1. V was pared by 7 bases and J by 7 bases, with 13 bases of the junction left unmatched. CDR1 SGDLS and CDR2 YYNGEE come from the germline V gene. This CDR3 contains 15 residues. The CDR3 DNA is TGTGCCAGCGGAGCAGGGGGCTTGACTGGGAATGAGCAGTTCTTC. Protein sequence: CASGAGGLTGNEQFF.